Listed below are T cell receptor beta chains from one sample, sequenced in a study of T cells in Graves' hyperthyroidism and ophthalmopathy. In TCRdb, the multiplex PCR reads were re-called with MiXCR into one record per CDR3 protein. The sample lists more than 600,000 distinct CDR3 sequences, over 15% occurring once. The sequenced sample was blood. Receptors originate from a man aged 18 to 35 with Graves' hyperthyroidism. Both conserved end residues are trimmed from each CDR3.

TRBV9,TRBJ2-4,10,ASSVDENIQY
TRBV3-1,TRBJ2-5,13,ASSQPTRGSETQY
TRBV7-2,TRBJ2-5,12,ASSSLAGQETQY
TRBV9,TRBJ2-7,14,ASSVGGQTATYEQY
TRBV29-1,TRBJ1-2,12,SVEILAENYGYT
TRBV12-3/TRBV12-4,TRBJ2-7,14,ASRPSPGQGRYEQY
TRBV12-3/TRBV12-4,TRBJ2-7,11,ASRGQLDYEQY
TRBV18,TRBJ1-1,12,ASSLSVLNTEAF
TRBV7-9,TRBJ1-2,10,ASSLEGLGYT
TRBV5-4,TRBJ2-7,16,ASRPRLAGFGGFYEQY
TRBV10-3,TRBJ2-3,14,AISDLASEDTDTQY
TRBV7-2,TRBJ2-1,13,ASSLEPGLYNEQF
TRBV6-1,TRBJ2-7,10,ASSPGTSKQY
TRBV7-2,TRBJ2-6,12,ASSFGYGANVLT
TRBV24-1,TRBJ2-1,14,ATSAAGTSGSYEQF
TRBV5-1,TRBJ1-1,14,ASSLVGQGMGTEAF
TRBV5-5,TRBJ2-7,13,ASRDRTGGIYEQY
TRBV27,TRBJ2-3,14,ASSARLAGVKDTQY
TRBV29-1,TRBJ1-1,12,SVSTSGRDTEAF
TRBV20-1,TRBJ2-1,14,SARDRSRSIYNEQF
TRBV5-4,TRBJ2-7,13,ASSLAGTAAYEQY
TRBV11-3,TRBJ2-3,12,ASSSVGVADTQY
TRBV18,TRBJ2-1,12,ASSFTGGVDEQF
TRBV6-5,TRBJ2-7,14,ASSYSYLGTAYDQY
TRBV9,TRBJ1-1,12,ASSELAGNTEAF
TRBV20-1,TRBJ1-2,13,SARGILQGNYGYT
TRBV25-1,TRBJ2-2,13,AGSEWDPDTGELF
TRBV12-3/TRBV12-4,TRBJ2-1,14,ASSIPSGRANNEQF
TRBV7-9,TRBJ2-7,13,ASSLMGGPSYEQY
TRBV30,TRBJ2-2,10,AWSQGPGELF
TRBV29-1,TRBJ2-1,12,SVRNRGTYNEQF
TRBV10-2,TRBJ2-5,12,ASSDGGRQETQY
TRBV6-2/TRBV6-3,TRBJ2-1,11,ASSYLRGNEQF